The present T cell receptor beta chain was sequenced within a study of Ad26.COV2.S vaccination and SARS-CoV-2 variants. General study results and limits: Estimates derived from TCR breadth and depth analyses may have underestimated total T cell responses.

Treatment here: around 19 received Ad26.COV2.S at low or high dose, single or two shots; roughly five received placebo; per-sample allocation not given. Collection of samples fell on day 63 after the first vaccine or placebo injection. Boston provided a donor who was an adult aged 18-55 years. The CDR3 is made up of 14 amino acids. The germline gives CDR1 GTSNPN, CDR2 SVGIG (reference sequence). Trimming stripped 5 bases from V and 0 bases from J, with 10 bases between. Remarks on this clone: Antigen specificity is unknown.

Sequenced by immunoSEQ multiplex PCR; TCRdb stores in-frame clones only, minus some. The table records a few hundred thousand clones, around 89% of them present only once. The TCR originated in a person aged 18 to 65 who received the Ad26.COV2.S COVID-19 vaccine or a placebo. This chain links TRBV30 with TRBJ2-2; a weak D match, TRBD2 (5 bases). The material was peripheral blood, obtained in a trial of Ad26.COV2.S vaccine versus placebo. For the CDR3, the DNA is TGTGCCTGGTCCACGGGAACGAACACCGGGGAGCTGTTTTTT. Its translation: CAWSTGTNTGELFF. Based on the CDR3 plus reference TRBV30 and TRBJ2-2, the full variable domain is SQTIHQWPATLVQPVGSPLSLECTVEGTSNPNLYWYRQAAGRGLQLLFYSVGIGQISSEVPQNLSASRPQDRQFILSSKKLLLSDSGFYLCAWSTGTNTGELFFGEGSRLTVL.